Below, 5 T cell receptor beta chains from the same sample are listed, as sequenced in a study of response to subunit inactivated influenza vaccine. TCRdb ran MiXCR on the RT-PCR reads and lists one entry per CDR3 protein. This sample yields about 160,000 distinct CDR3 sequences, of which about 11% are seen a single time; around 12% belongs to the top ten. Sequencing used non-naive T cells sorted from PBMCs, obtained 35 to 45 days after vaccination. The origin of the receptors is a man aged 45-65 years who received an inactivated influenza vaccine.

Ten or more counts support this clonotype. The rearrangement joins TRBV27 to TRBJ2-7; no clear D gene. CDR1 MNHEY and CDR2 SMNVEV come from the germline V gene (reference sequence). V was pared by 6 bases and J by 3 bases, with 15 bases between. The CDR3 is 14 residues long. Here the CDR3 reads CASSPALENYEQYF. As DNA, the CDR3 is TGTGCCAGCAGCCCAGCCCTAGAAAACTACGAGCAGTACTTC.

In this sample, this clonotype turned up a few times. The J gene is TRBJ2-2, the V gene TRBV14; maybe TRBD1 (5 bases). There are 18 residues in the CDR3. Germline CDR1 and CDR2: SGHDN and FVKESK. Trimming cost V 1 base and J 4 bases, with 19 bases left between them. The CDR3 is CASSQVLGLTGATGELFF. The CDR3 nucleotides are TGTGCCAGCAGCCAAGTGTTAGGTTTGACTGGGGCCACCGGGGAGCTGTTTTTT.

This chain joins TRBV5-6 and TRBJ2-5; no firm D call. V was trimmed by 1 base and J by 3 bases, leaving 10 bases between them. This CDR3 has 14 residues. Germline CDR1 and CDR2: SGHDT and YYEEEE. The CDR3 nucleotides are TGTGCCAGCAGCTTGATGGCAGGAGAAGAGACCCAGTACTTC. Its protein product is CASSLMAGEETQYF.

The gene calls are TRBV2 and TRBJ1-2; no clear D gene. V was clipped by 5 bases and J by 3 bases, with 13 bases between them. The germline CDR1 and CDR2 sequences are SNHLY and FYNNEI. The CDR3 consists of 14 residues. The CDR3 DNA reads TGTGCCAGCAGTTCTAAAGAGGGCTACTATGGCTACACCTTC. It is translated as CASSSKEGYYGYTF.

The V gene is TRBV27, the J gene TRBJ2-3; weak D call: TRBD2 (5 bases). This CDR3 is 16 amino acids long. Trimming removed 5 bases at V and 2 bases at J, with 17 bases between. Per germline, CDR1 MNHEY and CDR2 SMNVEV (reference sequence). CDR3 DNA: TGTGCCAGCAGTCCCAATCCAGCGGAGTACACAGATACGCAGTATTTT. This sequence encodes CASSPNPAEYTDTQYF.